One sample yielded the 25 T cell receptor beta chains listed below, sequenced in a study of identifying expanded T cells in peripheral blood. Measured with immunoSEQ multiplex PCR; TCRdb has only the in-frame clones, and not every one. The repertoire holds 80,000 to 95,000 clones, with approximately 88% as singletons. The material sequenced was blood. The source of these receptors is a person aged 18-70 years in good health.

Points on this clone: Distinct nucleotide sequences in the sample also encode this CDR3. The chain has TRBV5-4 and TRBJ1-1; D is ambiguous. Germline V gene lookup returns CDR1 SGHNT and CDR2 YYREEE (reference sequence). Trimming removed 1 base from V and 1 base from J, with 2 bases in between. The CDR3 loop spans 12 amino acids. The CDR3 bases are TGTGCCAGCAGCTTGAGGAACACTGAAGCTTTCTTT. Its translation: CASSLRNTEAFF.

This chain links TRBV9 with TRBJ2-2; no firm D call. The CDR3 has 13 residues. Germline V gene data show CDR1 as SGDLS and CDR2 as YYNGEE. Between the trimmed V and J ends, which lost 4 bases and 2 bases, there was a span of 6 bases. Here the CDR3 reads CASSPHNTGELFF. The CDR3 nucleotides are TGTGCCAGCAGCCCTCACAACACCGGGGAGCTGTTTTTT.

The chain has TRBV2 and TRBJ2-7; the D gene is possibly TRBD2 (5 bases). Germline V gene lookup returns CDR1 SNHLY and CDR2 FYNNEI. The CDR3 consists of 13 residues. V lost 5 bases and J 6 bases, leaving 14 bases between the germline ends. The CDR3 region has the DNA TGTGCCAGCAGTAACCGGGGTCCGGGCGAGCAGTACTTC. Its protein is CASSNRGPGEQYF.

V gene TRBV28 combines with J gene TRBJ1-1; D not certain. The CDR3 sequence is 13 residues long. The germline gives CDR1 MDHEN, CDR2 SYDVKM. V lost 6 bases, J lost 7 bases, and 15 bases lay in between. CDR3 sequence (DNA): TGTGCCAGCAGCCGACCCGAACGCGGTGAAGCTTTCTTT. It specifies CASSRPERGEAFF. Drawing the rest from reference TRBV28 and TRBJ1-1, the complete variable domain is DVKVTQSSRYLVKRTGEKVFLECVQDMDHENMFWYRQDPGLGLRLIYFSYDVKMKEKGDIPEGYSVSREKKERFSLILESASTNQTSMYLCASSRPERGEAFFGQGTRLTVV.

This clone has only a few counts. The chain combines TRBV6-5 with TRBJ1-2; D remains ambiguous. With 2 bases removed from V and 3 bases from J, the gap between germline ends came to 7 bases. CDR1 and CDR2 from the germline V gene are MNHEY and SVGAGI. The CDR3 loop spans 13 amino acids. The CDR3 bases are TGTGCCAGCAGTTACGCAGATTACTATGGCTACACCTTC. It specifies CASSYADYYGYTF.

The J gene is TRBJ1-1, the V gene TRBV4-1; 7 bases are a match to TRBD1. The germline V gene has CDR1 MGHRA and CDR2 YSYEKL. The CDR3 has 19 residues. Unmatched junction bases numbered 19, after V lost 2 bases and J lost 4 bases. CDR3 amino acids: CASSQPVRQGVLRGTEAFF. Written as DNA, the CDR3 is TGCGCCAGCAGCCAACCCGTACGACAGGGAGTACTCCGGGGCACTGAAGCTTTCTTT.

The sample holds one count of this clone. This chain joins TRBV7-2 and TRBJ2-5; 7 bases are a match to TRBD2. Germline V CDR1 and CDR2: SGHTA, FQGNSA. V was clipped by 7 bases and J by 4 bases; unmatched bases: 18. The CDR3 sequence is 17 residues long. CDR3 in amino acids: CASTTDLAALSPETQYF. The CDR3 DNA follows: TGTGCCAGCACCACAGACCTAGCGGCATTAAGTCCAGAGACCCAGTACTTC.

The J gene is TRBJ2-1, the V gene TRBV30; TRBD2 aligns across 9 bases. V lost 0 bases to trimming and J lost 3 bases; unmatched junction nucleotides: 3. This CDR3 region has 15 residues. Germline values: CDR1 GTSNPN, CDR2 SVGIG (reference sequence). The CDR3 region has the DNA TGTGCCTGGAGTGTAGGGACTAGCATCTACAATGAGCAGTTCTTC. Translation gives CAWSVGTSIYNEQFF.

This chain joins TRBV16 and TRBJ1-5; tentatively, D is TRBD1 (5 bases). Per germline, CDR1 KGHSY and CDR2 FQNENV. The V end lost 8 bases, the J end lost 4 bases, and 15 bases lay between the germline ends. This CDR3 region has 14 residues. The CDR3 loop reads CASSPGGRNQPQHF. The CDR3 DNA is TGTGCCAGCTCCCCGGGGGGAAGGAATCAGCCCCAGCATTTT.

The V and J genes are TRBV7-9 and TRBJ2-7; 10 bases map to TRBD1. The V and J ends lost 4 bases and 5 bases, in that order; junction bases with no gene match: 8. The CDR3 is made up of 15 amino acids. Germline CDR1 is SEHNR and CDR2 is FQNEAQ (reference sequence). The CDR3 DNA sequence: TGTGCCAGCAGCTCCGAGGGGGACAGGGGACACGAGCAGTACTTC. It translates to CASSSEGDRGHEQYF.

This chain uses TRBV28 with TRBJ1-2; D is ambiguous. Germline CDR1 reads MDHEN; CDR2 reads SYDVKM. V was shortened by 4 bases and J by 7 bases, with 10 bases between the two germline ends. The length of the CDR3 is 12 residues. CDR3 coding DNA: TGTGCCAGCAGTTCTGGGCCGTCTGGCTACACCTTC. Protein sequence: CASSSGPSGYTF.

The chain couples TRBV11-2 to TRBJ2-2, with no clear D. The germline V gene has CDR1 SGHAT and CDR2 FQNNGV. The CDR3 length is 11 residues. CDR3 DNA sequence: TGTGGAGTCTTGGTATTAGGGGAGCTGTTTTTT. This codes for CGVLVLGELFF. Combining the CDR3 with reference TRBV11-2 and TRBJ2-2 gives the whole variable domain EAGVAQSPRYKIIEKRQSVAFWCNPISGHATLYWYQQILGQGPKLLIQFQNNGVVDDSQLPKDRFSAERLKGVDSTLKIQPAKLEDSAVYLCGVLVLGELFFGEGSRLTVL.

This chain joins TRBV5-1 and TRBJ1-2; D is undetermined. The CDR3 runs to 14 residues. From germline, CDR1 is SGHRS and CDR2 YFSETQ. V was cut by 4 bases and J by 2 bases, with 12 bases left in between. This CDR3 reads CASSNLLVNYGYTF. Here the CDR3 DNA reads TGCGCCAGCAGCAATCTTCTCGTGAACTATGGCTACACCTTC.

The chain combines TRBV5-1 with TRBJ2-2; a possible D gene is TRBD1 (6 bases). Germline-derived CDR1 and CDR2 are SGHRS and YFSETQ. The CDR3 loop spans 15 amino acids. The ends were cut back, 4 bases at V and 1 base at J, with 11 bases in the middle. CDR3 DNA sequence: TGCGCCAGCAGCCCACGGACAGAGAACACCGGGGAGCTGTTTTTT. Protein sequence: CASSPRTENTGELFF. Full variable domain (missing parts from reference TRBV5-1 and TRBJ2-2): KAGVTQTPRYLIKTRGQQVTLSCSPISGHRSVSWYQQTPGQGLQFLFEYFSETQRNKGNFPGRFSGRQFSNSRSEMNVSTLELGDSALYLCASSPRTENTGELFFGEGSRLTVL.

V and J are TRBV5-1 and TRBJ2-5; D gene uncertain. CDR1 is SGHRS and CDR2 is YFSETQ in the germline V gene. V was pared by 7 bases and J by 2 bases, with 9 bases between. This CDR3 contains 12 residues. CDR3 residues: CASYRAQETQYF. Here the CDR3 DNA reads TGCGCCAGCTACAGAGCTCAAGAGACCCAGTACTTC.

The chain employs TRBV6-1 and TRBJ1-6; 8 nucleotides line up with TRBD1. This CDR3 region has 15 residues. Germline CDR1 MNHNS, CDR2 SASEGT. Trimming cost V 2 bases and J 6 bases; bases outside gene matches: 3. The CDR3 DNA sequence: TGTGCCAGCAGTGAACCCGGACAGGGTAATTCACCCCTCCACTTT. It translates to CASSEPGQGNSPLHF.

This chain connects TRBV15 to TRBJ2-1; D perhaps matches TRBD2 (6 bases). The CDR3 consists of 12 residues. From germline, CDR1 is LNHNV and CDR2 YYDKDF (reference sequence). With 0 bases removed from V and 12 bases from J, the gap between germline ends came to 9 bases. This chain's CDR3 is CATSRDTGVQFF. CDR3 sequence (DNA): TGTGCCACCAGCAGAGATACGGGGGTGCAGTTCTTC.

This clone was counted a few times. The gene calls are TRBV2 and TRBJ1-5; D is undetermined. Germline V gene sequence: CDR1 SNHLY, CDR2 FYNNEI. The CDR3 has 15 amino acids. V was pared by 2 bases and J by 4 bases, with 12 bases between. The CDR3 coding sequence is TGTGCCAGCAGTGAATTTAGGAATTTAAATCAGCCCCAGCATTTT. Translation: CASSEFRNLNQPQHF.

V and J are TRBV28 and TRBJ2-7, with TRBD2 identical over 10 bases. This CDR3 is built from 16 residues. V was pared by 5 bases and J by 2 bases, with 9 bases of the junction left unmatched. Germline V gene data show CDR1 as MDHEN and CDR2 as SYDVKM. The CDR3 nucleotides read TGTGCCAGCAGTGAATTAGTAGCGGGGGGCCCCTACGAGCAGTACTTC. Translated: CASSELVAGGPYEQYF.

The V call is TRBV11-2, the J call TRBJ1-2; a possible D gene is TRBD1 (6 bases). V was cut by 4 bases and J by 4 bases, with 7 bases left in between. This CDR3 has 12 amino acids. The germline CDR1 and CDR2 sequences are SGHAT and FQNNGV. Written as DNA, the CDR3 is TGTGCCAGCAGCTCACAGGGCTATGGCTACACCTTC. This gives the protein CASSSQGYGYTF.

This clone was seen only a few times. The CDR3 sequence: CASSPERGTQETQYF. The CDR3 DNA reads as TGTGCCAGCAGCCCCGAGCGGGGGACACAAGAGACCCAGTACTTC. V usage is TRBV4-2 and J usage is TRBJ2-5, with TRBD2 matching 8 bases. This CDR3 has 15 residues. Germline V CDR1 and CDR2: LGHNA, YNFKEQ. V dropped 4 bases and J dropped 2; count of bases not matched to a gene: 6.

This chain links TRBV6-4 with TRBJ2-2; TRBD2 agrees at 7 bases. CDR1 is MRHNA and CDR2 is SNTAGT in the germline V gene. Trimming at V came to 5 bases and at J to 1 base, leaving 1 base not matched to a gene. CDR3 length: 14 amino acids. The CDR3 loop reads CASSLAENTGELFF. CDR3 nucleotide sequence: TGTGCCAGCAGTCTAGCGGAGAACACCGGGGAGCTGTTTTTT.

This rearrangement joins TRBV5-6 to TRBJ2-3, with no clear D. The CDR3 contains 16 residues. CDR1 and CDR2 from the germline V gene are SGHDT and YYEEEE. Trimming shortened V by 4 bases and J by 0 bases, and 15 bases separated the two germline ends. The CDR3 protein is CASSPDGAGSTDTQYF. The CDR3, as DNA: TGTGCCAGCAGCCCGGACGGCGCAGGTAGCACAGATACGCAGTATTTT.

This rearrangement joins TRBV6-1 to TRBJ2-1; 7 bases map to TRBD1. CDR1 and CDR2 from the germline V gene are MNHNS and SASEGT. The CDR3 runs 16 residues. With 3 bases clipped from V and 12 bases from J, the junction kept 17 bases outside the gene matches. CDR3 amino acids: CASSDLETGTARGQFF. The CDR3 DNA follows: TGTGCCAGCAGTGATCTCGAAACCGGGACAGCGAGAGGGCAGTTCTTC.

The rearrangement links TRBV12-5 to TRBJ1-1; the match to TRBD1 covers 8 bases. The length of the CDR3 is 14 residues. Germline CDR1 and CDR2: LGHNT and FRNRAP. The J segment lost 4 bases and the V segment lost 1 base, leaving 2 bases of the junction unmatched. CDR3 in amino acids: CASGLGGQGTEAFF. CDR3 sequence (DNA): TGTGCTAGTGGTTTGGGCGGACAGGGCACTGAAGCTTTCTTT.